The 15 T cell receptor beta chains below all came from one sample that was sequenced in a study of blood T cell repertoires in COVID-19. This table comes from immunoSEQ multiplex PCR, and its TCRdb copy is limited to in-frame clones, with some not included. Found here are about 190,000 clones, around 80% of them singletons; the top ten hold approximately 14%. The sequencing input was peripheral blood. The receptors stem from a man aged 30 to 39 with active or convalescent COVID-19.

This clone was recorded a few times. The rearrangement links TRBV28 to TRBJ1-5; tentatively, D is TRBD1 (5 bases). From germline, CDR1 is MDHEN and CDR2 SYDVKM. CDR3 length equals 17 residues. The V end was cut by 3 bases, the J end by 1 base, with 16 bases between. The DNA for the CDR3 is TGTGCCAGCAGTTTCTTACAGGCGGGGACGAGCAATCAGCCCCAGCATTTT. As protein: CASSFLQAGTSNQPQHF.

DNA of the CDR3: TGTGCCAGCACCGGCGACTACAACACTGAAGCTTTCTTT. This encodes CASTGDYNTEAFF. The V call is TRBV6-5, the J call TRBJ1-1; D uncertain. The V gene lost 7 bases and the J gene lost 2 bases, with 11 bases spanning the gap. CDR1 MNHEY and CDR2 SVGAGI come from the germline V gene. This CDR3 spans 13 amino acids.

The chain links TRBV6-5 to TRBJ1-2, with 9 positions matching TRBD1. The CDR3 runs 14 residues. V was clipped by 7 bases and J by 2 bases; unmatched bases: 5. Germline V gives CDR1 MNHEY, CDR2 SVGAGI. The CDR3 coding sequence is TGTGCCAGCACCGACAGGGGGAGAAACTATGGCTACACCTTC. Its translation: CASTDRGRNYGYTF.

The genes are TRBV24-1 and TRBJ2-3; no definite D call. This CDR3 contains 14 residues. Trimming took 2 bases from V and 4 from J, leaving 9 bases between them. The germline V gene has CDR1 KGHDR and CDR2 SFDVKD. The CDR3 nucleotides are TGTGCCACCAGTGATTCTCCAACTGCAGATACGCAGTATTTT. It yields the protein CATSDSPTADTQYF.

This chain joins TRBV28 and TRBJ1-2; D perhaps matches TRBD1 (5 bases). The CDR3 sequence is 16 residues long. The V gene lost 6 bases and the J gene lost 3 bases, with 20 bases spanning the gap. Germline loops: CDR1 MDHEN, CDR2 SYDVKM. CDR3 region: CASSPPIGDEDYGYTF. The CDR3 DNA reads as TGTGCCAGCAGCCCCCCTATAGGGGATGAAGACTATGGCTACACCTTC.

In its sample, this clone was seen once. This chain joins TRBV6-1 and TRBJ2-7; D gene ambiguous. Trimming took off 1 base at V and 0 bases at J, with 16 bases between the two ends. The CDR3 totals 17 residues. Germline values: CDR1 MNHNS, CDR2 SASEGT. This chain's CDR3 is CASSEGVGRYHSYEQYV. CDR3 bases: TGTGCCAGCAGTGAAGGCGTTGGCAGGTACCACTCCTACGAGCAGTACGTC.

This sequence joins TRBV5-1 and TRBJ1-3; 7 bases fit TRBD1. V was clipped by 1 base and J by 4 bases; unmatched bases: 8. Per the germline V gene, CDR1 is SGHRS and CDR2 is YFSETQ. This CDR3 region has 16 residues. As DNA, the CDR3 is TGCGCCAGCAGCTTGTCTGAGGGGGCCTTGGGAAACACCATATATTTT. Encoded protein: CASSLSEGALGNTIYF.

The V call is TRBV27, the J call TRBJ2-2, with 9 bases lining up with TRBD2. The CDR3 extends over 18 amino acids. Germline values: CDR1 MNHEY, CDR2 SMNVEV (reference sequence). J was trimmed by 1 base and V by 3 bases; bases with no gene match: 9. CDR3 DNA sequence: TGTGCCAGCAGTTTGCTACTAGCGGGTACGGTGAACACCGGGGAGCTGTTTTTT. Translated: CASSLLLAGTVNTGELFF.

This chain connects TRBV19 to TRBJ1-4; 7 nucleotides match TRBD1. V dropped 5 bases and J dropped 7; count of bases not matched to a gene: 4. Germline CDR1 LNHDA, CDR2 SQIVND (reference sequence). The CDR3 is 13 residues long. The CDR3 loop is CASSRQGIEKLFF. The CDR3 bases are TGTGCCAGTAGTCGACAGGGAATTGAAAAACTGTTTTTT.

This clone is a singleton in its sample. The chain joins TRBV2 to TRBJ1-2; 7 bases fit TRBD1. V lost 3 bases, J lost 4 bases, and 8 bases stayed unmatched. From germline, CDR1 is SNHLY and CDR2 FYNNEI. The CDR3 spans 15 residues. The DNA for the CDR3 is TGTGCCAGCAGTGATTCCCACAGGGGAGGCTATGGCTACACCTTC. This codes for CASSDSHRGGYGYTF.

In DNA form, the CDR3 reads TGTGCCAGCAGTGAATCCCTGACGGGGAGATACAATGAGCAGTTCTTC. It is translated as CASSESLTGRYNEQFF. The chain is built from TRBV25-1 and TRBJ2-1, with TRBD2 as a possible D gene (5 bases). This CDR3 region has 16 residues. V dropped 1 base and J dropped 4 bases, with 14 bases sitting between them. Germline V gives CDR1 MGHDK, CDR2 SYGVNS.

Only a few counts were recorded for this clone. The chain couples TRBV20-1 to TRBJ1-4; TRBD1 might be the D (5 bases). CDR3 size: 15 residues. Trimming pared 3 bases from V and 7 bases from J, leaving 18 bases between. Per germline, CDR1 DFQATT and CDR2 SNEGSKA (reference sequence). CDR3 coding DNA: TGCAGTGCTAGTAGCCTAGGGGCGCGAGGTGAAAAACTGTTTTTT. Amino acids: CSASSLGARGEKLFF.

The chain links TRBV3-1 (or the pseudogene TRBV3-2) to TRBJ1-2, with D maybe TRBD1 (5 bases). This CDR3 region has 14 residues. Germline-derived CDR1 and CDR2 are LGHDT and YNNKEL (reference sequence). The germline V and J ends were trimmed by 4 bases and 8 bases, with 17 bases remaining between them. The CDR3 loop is CASSRGGAQGGYTF. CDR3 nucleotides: TGTGCCAGCAGCCGTGGCGGGGCCCAGGGCGGCTACACCTTC.

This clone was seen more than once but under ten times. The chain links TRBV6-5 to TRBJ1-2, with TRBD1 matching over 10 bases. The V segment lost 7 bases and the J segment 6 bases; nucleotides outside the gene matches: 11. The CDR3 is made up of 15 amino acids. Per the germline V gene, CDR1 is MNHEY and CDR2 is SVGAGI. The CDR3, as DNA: TGTGCCAGCACCGGATTGAGGGACAGGGGCCATGGCTACACCTTC. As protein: CASTGLRDRGHGYTF.

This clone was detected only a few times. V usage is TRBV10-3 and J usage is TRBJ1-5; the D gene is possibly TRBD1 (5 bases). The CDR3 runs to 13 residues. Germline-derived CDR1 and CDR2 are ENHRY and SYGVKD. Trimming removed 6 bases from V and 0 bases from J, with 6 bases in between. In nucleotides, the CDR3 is TGTGCCATCAGGCAGGGTAGCAATCAGCCCCAGCATTTT. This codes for CAIRQGSNQPQHF.